Below are 31 T cell receptor beta chains sequenced from a single sample in a study of T cell changes during pregnancy in multiple sclerosis. This table comes from immunoSEQ multiplex PCR, and its TCRdb copy is limited to in-frame clones, with some not included. The data contain tens of thousands of clones, approximately 90% of them singletons. The sequencing here drew on CD4+ T cells from peripheral blood mononuclear cells, taken before pregnancy. These receptor sequences come from a female donor with multiple sclerosis, enrolled in a pregnancy study.

The gene calls are TRBV28 and TRBJ1-2; D is unresolved. Between the trimmed V and J ends, which lost 2 bases and 7 bases, there was a span of 8 bases. Per the germline V gene, CDR1 is MDHEN and CDR2 is SYDVKM. This CDR3 spans 12 amino acids. The CDR3 loop is CASSLAVAGYTF. The DNA for the CDR3 is TGTGCCAGCAGTTTAGCAGTGGCTGGCTACACCTTC.

The chain uses TRBV13 and TRBJ1-1; TRBD1 matches 8 bases. Germline lookup yields CDR1 PRHDT and CDR2 FYEKMQ (reference sequence). V lost 4 bases and J lost 9; bases outside the gene matches: 7. The CDR3 covers 13 residues. The chain's CDR3 is CASSSRDRNQAFF. The DNA of the CDR3 is TGTGCCAGCAGCTCCCGGGACAGGAACCAAGCTTTCTTT.

As to this clone: A junction boundary mismatches the germline segment, possibly from a read error. This rearrangement joins TRBV7-7 to TRBJ2-1, with 14 bases identical to TRBD2. Germline loops: CDR1 SSHAT, CDR2 FNYEAQ (reference sequence). The CDR3 runs 15 residues. The CDR3 protein is CASSLGTSGSNEQFF. CDR3 coding DNA: TGTGCTAGCAGCTTAGGGACTAGCGGGAGTAATGAGCAGTTCTTC.

This clone was seen just once. V is TRBV6-1 and J is TRBJ2-7; TRBD2 agrees at 7 bases. The CDR3 covers 16 residues. The V gene's germline CDR1 is MNHNS and CDR2 SASEGT. V lost 1 base and J lost 0; bases outside the gene matches: 6. CDR3 amino acids: CASSEVRGLLSYEQYF. In DNA form, the CDR3 reads TGTGCCAGCAGTGAAGTTAGGGGACTACTCTCCTACGAGCAGTACTTC.

The chain has TRBV18 and TRBJ2-1; tentative D call: TRBD2 (5 bases). Germline CDR1 is KGHSH and CDR2 is LQKENI. Trimming shortened V by 0 bases and J by 5 bases, and 17 bases separated the two germline ends. The CDR3 has 17 residues. DNA for the CDR3: TGTGCCAGCTCACCACCCTTACTGGCGGGCCCGGACAATGAGCAGTTCTTC. It specifies CASSPPLLAGPDNEQFF.

For this clone: One end of the junction fails to match germline, which may point to a read error. This chain uses TRBV5-1 with TRBJ1-2; a possible D gene is TRBD1 (5 bases). Germline lookup yields CDR1 SGHRS and CDR2 YFSETQ. This CDR3 has 16 residues. This CDR3 is CASRLGQGNSNYGYTF. The DNA of the CDR3 is TGCGCCAGCAGGTTGGGGCAGGGCAATTCTAACTATGGCTACACCTTC.

The chain is built from TRBV7-8 and TRBJ1-5; 7 bases are a match to TRBD1. There are 17 residues in the CDR3. Germline lookup yields CDR1 SGHVS and CDR2 FQNEAQ. Trimming cost V 4 bases and J 1 base; bases outside gene matches: 10. CDR3 in DNA: TGTGCCAGCAGCTCCCGGGCAGGGGGTAGGAGCAATCAGCCCCAGCATTTT. Translation gives CASSSRAGGRSNQPQHF.

The V gene is TRBV6-6, the J gene TRBJ2-5; possibly TRBD2 for D (6 bases). This CDR3 contains 15 residues. Germline V gives CDR1 MNHNY, CDR2 SVGAGI (reference sequence). Trimming cost V 8 bases and J 5 bases, with 21 bases left between them. CDR3 protein: CASYASDKGWETQYF. As DNA, the CDR3 is TGTGCCAGCTATGCTAGCGACAAAGGGTGGGAGACCCAGTACTTC.

The chain uses TRBV5-1 and TRBJ1-1; possibly TRBD1 for D (5 bases). CDR1 and CDR2 from the germline V gene are SGHRS and YFSETQ. The V and J ends lost 2 bases and 3 bases respectively, with 8 bases between them. This CDR3 is built from 13 residues. CDR3 nucleotides: TGCGCCAGCAGCTTTTCCAGGGACACTGAAGCTTTCTTT. Its translation is CASSFSRDTEAFF.

The chain recombines TRBV19 with TRBJ2-7; weak D call: TRBD2 (6 bases). Germline CDR1 is LNHDA and CDR2 is SQIVND (reference sequence). The V end was cut by 6 bases, the J end by 6 bases, with 15 bases between. The CDR3 sequence is 13 residues long. CDR3 DNA: TGTGCCAGTAGCCCTCTAATGGGAGGCGAGCAGTACTTC. This sequence encodes CASSPLMGGEQYF.

This chain links TRBV7-3 with TRBJ2-1, with D unresolved. V gave up 5 bases and J gave up 4 bases, with 9 bases separating them. CDR3 length: 13 amino acids. Germline V gives CDR1 SGHTA, CDR2 FQGTGA. The CDR3 DNA follows: TGTGCCAGCAGCAAGGAGCGATACAATGAGCAGTTCTTC. Translating it yields CASSKERYNEQFF.

The rearrangement links TRBV9 to TRBJ2-1; TRBD2 aligns across 10 bases. The V gene's germline CDR1 is SGDLS and CDR2 YYNGEE. V dropped 0 bases and J dropped 11; count of bases not matched to a gene: 2. The CDR3 is 13 residues long. CDR3 sequence reads: CASSVELAGKQFF. Written as DNA, the CDR3 is TGTGCCAGCAGCGTAGAACTAGCGGGGAAGCAGTTCTTC. The variable domain in full, with the rest retrieved from reference TRBV9 and TRBJ2-1, is DSGVTQTPKHLITATGQRVTLRCSPRSGDLSVYWYQQSLDQGLQFLIQYYNGEERAKGNILERFSAQQFPDLHSELNLSSLELGDSALYFCASSVELAGKQFFGPGTRLTVL.

V usage is TRBV6-6 and J usage is TRBJ1-5; weak D call: TRBD1 (5 bases). The germline V gene has CDR1 MNHNY and CDR2 SVGAGI (reference sequence). Trimming left V 5 bases short and J 0 bases short, with 11 bases between. This CDR3 is built from 15 residues. This chain's CDR3 is CASSPRVNSNQPQHF. The CDR3 region has the DNA TGTGCCAGCAGTCCCAGGGTAAATAGCAATCAGCCCCAGCATTTT.

The rearrangement links TRBV21-1 to TRBJ1-2; the D segment call TRBD1 is taken from the table without a DNA check. TRBV21-1 counts as a pseudogene. The length of the CDR3 is 14 residues. This CDR3 reads CASTHRESRYGYTF. In nucleotides, the CDR3 is TGTGCCAGCACCCACAGGGAATCGAGGTATGGCTACACCTTC.

This chain joins TRBV6-9 and TRBJ1-5; the D gene is possibly TRBD1 (6 bases). The length of the CDR3 is 16 residues. CDR1 MNHGY and CDR2 SVAAGI come from the germline V gene. V was pared by 4 bases and J by 2 bases, with 15 bases between. CDR3 protein: CASSCSQGVRNQPQHF. CDR3 in DNA: TGTGCCAGCAGTTGTTCACAGGGAGTTCGCAATCAGCCCCAGCATTTT.

The CDR3 coding sequence is TGTGCCAGCAGCGTAGCCCCCGTCCGGTCAGATACGCAGTATTTT. This encodes CASSVAPVRSDTQYF. V gene TRBV9 combines with J gene TRBJ2-3; D remains ambiguous. CDR3 length: 15 residues. Deletions cut 0 bases from V and 4 bases from J, with 12 bases between. Germline V CDR1 and CDR2: SGDLS, YYNGEE.

The chain joins TRBV4-2 to TRBJ2-7, with a possible D match to TRBD1 (6 bases). The V gene's germline CDR1 is LGHNA and CDR2 YNFKEQ. The CDR3 length is 12 residues. The V end was cut by 1 base, the J end by 6 bases, with 7 bases between. CDR3 protein: CASSQVTGEQYF. Here the CDR3 DNA reads TGTGCCAGCAGCCAAGTGACAGGCGAGCAGTACTTC.

The chain is built from TRBV7-3 and TRBJ1-2; D is possibly TRBD1 (5 bases). The CDR3 sequence is 20 residues long. The ends were cut back, 1 base at V and 5 bases at J, with 29 bases in the middle. In germline, CDR1 is SGHTA, CDR2 FQGTGA. Here the CDR3 reads CASSLSSWGTMTRTEYGYTF. The CDR3 nucleotides are TGTGCCAGCAGCTTAAGCTCGTGGGGCACGATGACCCGCACGGAATATGGCTACACCTTC.

V gene TRBV7-2 combines with J gene TRBJ1-4; 7 bases line up with TRBD1. J lost 8 bases, V lost 6 bases, and 9 bases had no gene match. Germline V lookup: CDR1 SGHTA, CDR2 FQGNSA. There are 14 residues in the CDR3. The CDR3, as DNA: TGTGCCAGCAGGAGAATGGGACAGAGCGAAAAACTGTTTTTT. This sequence encodes CASRRMGQSEKLFF.

In the case of this clone: At one of its ends the junction is not consistent with the germline gene, which may arise from a read error. The chain carries TRBV29-1 and TRBJ1-2; maybe TRBD1 (5 bases). Germline assignment: CDR1 SQVTM and CDR2 ANQGSEA. The length of the CDR3 is 12 residues. CDR3 amino acids: CSVEEGQGGYTF. For the CDR3, the DNA is TGCAGCGTGGAAGAAGGTCAGGGCGGCTACACCTTC.

The V gene is TRBV2, the J gene TRBJ1-4; D possibly corresponds to TRBD1 (5 bases). The length of the CDR3 is 12 residues. V dropped 7 bases and J dropped 8 bases, with 11 bases sitting between them. Per the germline V gene, CDR1 is SNHLY and CDR2 is FYNNEI. Here the CDR3 reads CASMRPGEKLFF. In DNA, the CDR3 is TGTGCCAGCATGCGTCCAGGGGAAAAACTGTTTTTT.

The chain recombines TRBV19 with TRBJ2-7, with 11 nucleotides matching TRBD1. CDR1 and CDR2 from the germline V gene are LNHDA and SQIVND (reference sequence). The length of the CDR3 is 14 residues. V was pared by 5 bases and J by 6 bases, with 6 bases of the junction left unmatched. The CDR3 sequence is CASSLPGQGGEQYF. CDR3 sequence (DNA): TGTGCCAGTAGTCTCCCGGGACAGGGGGGCGAGCAGTACTTC.

This clone was seen a handful of times. The chain is built from TRBV18 and TRBJ1-1; maybe TRBD1 (6 bases). The CDR3 has 13 residues. V shed 3 bases and J shed 10 bases, with 15 bases lying between them. Germline assignment: CDR1 KGHSH and CDR2 LQKENI. The CDR3: CASSPSREGGAFF. The DNA for the CDR3 is TGTGCCAGCTCACCTAGCCGCGAAGGGGGAGCTTTCTTT.

The chain combines TRBV7-3 with TRBJ2-6; TRBD1 matches 7 bases. The CDR3 spans 18 residues. Germline CDR1 reads SGHTA; CDR2 reads FQGTGA. V lost 5 bases to trimming and J lost 4 bases; unmatched junction nucleotides: 14. The DNA of the CDR3 is TGTGCCAGCAGCCCACAAAGCCCAGGGACAGCCGGGGCCAACGTCCTGACTTTC. It yields the protein CASSPQSPGTAGANVLTF.

The chain uses TRBV6-5 and TRBJ1-3; D possibly corresponds to TRBD1 (6 bases). The germline V and J ends were trimmed by 4 bases and 2 bases, with 12 bases remaining between them. The CDR3 consists of 15 residues. Germline V gene data show CDR1 as MNHEY and CDR2 as SVGAGI. The CDR3 bases are TGTGCCAGCAGTTTGACAGGTTTGGCTGGAAACACCATATATTTT. Translating it yields CASSLTGLAGNTIYF.

V gene TRBV7-9 combines with J gene TRBJ2-3; 7 nucleotides line up with TRBD1. Looked up from germline, CDR1 is SEHNR and CDR2 is FQNEAQ (reference sequence). CDR3 length: 15 residues. The V gene end was trimmed by 4 bases and the J gene end by 4 bases; junction bases not matched to a gene: 8. The CDR3 region has the DNA TGTGCCAGCAGCTACATACAGGGGCCCCCAGATACGCAGTATTTT. Amino acids: CASSYIQGPPDTQYF.

This sequence joins TRBV5-4 and TRBJ1-2; possible D gene TRBD1, 6 bases. With 2 bases removed from V and 8 bases from J, the gap between germline ends came to 28 bases. The CDR3 is made up of 18 amino acids. CDR1 is SGHNT, CDR2 YYREEE, per germline (reference sequence). CDR3 sequence: CASSLNPAGAVKTGGYTF. For the CDR3, the DNA is TGTGCCAGCAGCTTAAACCCCGCGGGGGCAGTAAAGACTGGAGGCTACACCTTC.

The chain has TRBV13 and TRBJ1-6, with 7 bases matching TRBD1. Losses at the gene ends were 3 bases for V and 5 bases for J; bases not matched to a gene: 4. Germline V gene lookup returns CDR1 PRHDT and CDR2 FYEKMQ (reference sequence). This CDR3 contains 15 residues. The CDR3 DNA sequence: TGTGCCAGCAGCTTTTTCACAGGGGATAATTCACCCCTCCACTTT. Amino acids: CASSFFTGDNSPLHF.

The table lists this clone with a count of one. This chain uses TRBV11-3 with TRBJ1-1, with a possible D match to TRBD1 (5 bases). The CDR3 contains 15 residues. Germline V gives CDR1 SGHNT, CDR2 YENEEA. V shed 3 bases and J shed 1 base, with 12 bases lying between them. The CDR3 is CASSFLRDRNTEAFF. The DNA for the CDR3 is TGTGCCAGCAGCTTCCTTAGAGACAGGAACACTGAAGCTTTCTTT.

This clone was recorded a few times. The chain combines TRBV27 with TRBJ1-5, with a possible D match to TRBD1 (6 bases). The V end lost 2 bases, the J end lost 0 bases, and 17 bases lay between the germline ends. Per germline, CDR1 MNHEY and CDR2 SMNVEV (reference sequence). The CDR3 runs to 18 residues. CDR3 nucleotide sequence: TGTGCCAGCAGTTTACAAAAACCGGGGGGCTCTAGCAATCAGCCCCAGCATTTT. It is translated as CASSLQKPGGSSNQPQHF.

This chain connects TRBV6-1 to TRBJ2-7; D uncertain. Trimming stripped 8 bases from V and 6 bases from J, with 14 bases between. This CDR3 comprises 12 residues. Germline V gene data show CDR1 as MNHNS and CDR2 as SASEGT. CDR3 region: CASSPKATEQYF. In DNA form, the CDR3 reads TGTGCCAGCTCCCCTAAAGCTACCGAGCAGTACTTC.